A single sample gave rise to the 16 T cell receptor beta chains below, sequenced in a study of T cell changes during pregnancy in multiple sclerosis. Sequencing was performed with immunoSEQ multiplex PCR; in TCRdb, only in-frame clones are kept and a portion is missing. The repertoire includes nearly 40,000 clones, about 91% of them detected once, and approximately 0.79% sits in the top ten. The source material was CD4+ T cells from peripheral blood mononuclear cells, sampled before pregnancy. The receptors shown here come from a female donor with multiple sclerosis, enrolled in a pregnancy study.

This sequence joins TRBV2 and TRBJ2-7; the match to TRBD1 covers 11 bases. Per germline, CDR1 SNHLY and CDR2 FYNNEI. The V segment lost 6 bases and the J segment 4 bases; nucleotides outside the gene matches: 8. The CDR3 contains 15 residues. CDR3 loop: CASREPGTGGYEQYF. CDR3 sequence (DNA): TGTGCCAGCAGGGAACCCGGGACAGGGGGGTACGAGCAGTACTTC.

V usage is TRBV15 and J usage is TRBJ1-5, with 7 bases aligning to TRBD1. Germline CDR1 is LNHNV and CDR2 is YYDKDF (reference sequence). This CDR3 has 16 residues. V shed 0 bases and J 4 bases; nucleotides not matched to a gene: 6. Here the CDR3 DNA reads TGTGCCACCAGCAGAGATCGGGGACAGCCGAATCAGCCCCAGCATTTT. This translates into CATSRDRGQPNQPQHF.

The chain is built from TRBV6-6 and TRBJ2-7; D unresolved. Germline V lookup: CDR1 MNHNY, CDR2 SVGAGI (reference sequence). Trimming cost V 3 bases and J 2 bases, with 8 bases left between them. This CDR3 is built from 13 residues. This chain's CDR3 is CASSYGLAYEQYF. CDR3 coding DNA: TGTGCCAGCAGTTATGGTTTAGCCTACGAGCAGTACTTC.

This chain uses TRBV29-1 with TRBJ2-3, with TRBD2 matching 8 bases. Looked up from germline, CDR1 is SQVTM and CDR2 is ANQGSEA. The CDR3 contains 15 residues. With 6 bases clipped from V and 0 bases from J, the junction kept 8 bases outside the gene matches. The CDR3, as DNA: TGCAGCGTCGGGACCCTAGCGGGCAGCACAGATACGCAGTATTTT. It codes for CSVGTLAGSTDTQYF.

V usage is TRBV10-3 and J usage is TRBJ2-1; 8 positions match TRBD2. The V gene's germline CDR1 is ENHRY and CDR2 SYGVKD. The CDR3 has 16 residues. J gave up 0 bases and V 3 bases, and 4 bases lay outside the gene matches. CDR3 DNA sequence: TGTGCCATCAGTGATCCCGGGACTAGCTCCTACAATGAGCAGTTCTTC. Its protein product is CAISDPGTSSYNEQFF.

The chain recombines TRBV28 with TRBJ2-1; tentatively, D is TRBD1 (6 bases). The CDR3 has 17 amino acids. The V and J ends lost 5 bases and 1 base respectively, with 18 bases between them. Per germline, CDR1 MDHEN and CDR2 SYDVKM. The DNA of the CDR3 is TGTGCCAGCAGTCCATCTAGGGGGTTTAGGTCCTACAATGAGCAGTTCTTC. It yields the protein CASSPSRGFRSYNEQFF.

This clone was seen a few times. The gene calls are TRBV2 and TRBJ2-4; perhaps TRBD1 as D (5 bases). V lost 4 bases to trimming and J lost 4 bases, with 14 bases between them. This CDR3 contains 15 residues. Germline V lookup: CDR1 SNHLY, CDR2 FYNNEI. CDR3 sequence: CASSARGAGKNIQYF. The CDR3 bases are TGTGCCAGCAGTGCAAGGGGCGCAGGAAAAAACATTCAGTACTTC.

The genes are TRBV21-1 and TRBJ1-2; TRBD1, as called in the table, went unchecked against the DNA. TRBV21-1 is tagged as a pseudogene. The CDR3 is 18 amino acids. The CDR3 sequence: CASSKDCRTGVPGYGYTF. CDR3 in DNA: TGTGCCAGCAGCAAAGATTGTCGGACAGGGGTTCCTGGCTATGGCTACACCTTC.

The rearrangement joins TRBV19 to TRBJ2-5, with 11 nucleotides matching TRBD2. The CDR3 sequence is 15 residues long. The trim removed 3 bases at V and 5 bases at J, leaving 5 bases unmatched. CDR1 and CDR2 from the germline V gene are LNHDA and SQIVND (reference sequence). This CDR3 is CASSILAGGMETQYF. The CDR3 coding sequence is TGTGCCAGTAGTATTCTAGCGGGAGGTATGGAGACCCAGTACTTC.

This chain uses TRBV28 with TRBJ1-2; 9 bases align to TRBD1. There are 15 residues in the CDR3. Germline V lookup: CDR1 MDHEN, CDR2 SYDVKM. J lost 4 bases, V lost 4 bases, and 7 bases had no gene match. CDR3 bases: TGTGCCAGCAGTTCCCGGGACAGGGAGGGCTATGGCTACACCTTC. Its translation: CASSSRDREGYGYTF.

This chain links TRBV5-1 with TRBJ1-1; D perhaps matches TRBD1 (6 bases). V was clipped by 3 bases and J by 0 bases, with 9 bases between them. This CDR3 is built from 14 residues. Looked up from germline, CDR1 is SGHRS and CDR2 is YFSETQ. CDR3 in amino acids: CASSSTGVNTEAFF. The CDR3 DNA follows: TGCGCCAGCAGCTCGACAGGAGTGAACACTGAAGCTTTCTTT. The whole variable domain, filled in from reference TRBV5-1 and TRBJ1-1, reads KAGVTQTPRYLIKTRGQQVTLSCSPISGHRSVSWYQQTPGQGLQFLFEYFSETQRNKGNFPGRFSGRQFSNSRSEMNVSTLELGDSALYLCASSSTGVNTEAFFGQGTRLTVV.

DNA for the CDR3: TGTGCCAGCAGTCCCGTCAAGGGGATAGATGAAAAACTGTTTTTT. Translated, it gives CASSPVKGIDEKLFF. The chain employs TRBV28 and TRBJ1-4, with TRBD1 as a possible D gene (5 bases). The ends were cut back, 5 bases at V and 6 bases at J, with 16 bases in the middle. The CDR3 consists of 15 residues. Germline values: CDR1 MDHEN, CDR2 SYDVKM.

The V gene is TRBV30, the J gene TRBJ1-1; unclear D gene. CDR3 length equals 10 residues. Looked up from germline, CDR1 is GTSNPN and CDR2 is SVGIG (reference sequence). Trimming removed 3 bases at V and 8 bases at J, with 7 bases between. CDR3 amino acids: CAWSQEEAFF. The CDR3 bases are TGTGCCTGGAGCCAGGAAGAAGCTTTCTTT.

The chain employs TRBV28 and TRBJ1-3; D may be TRBD1 (6 bases). The V and J ends lost 5 bases and 3 bases respectively, with 14 bases between them. Germline loops: CDR1 MDHEN, CDR2 SYDVKM. This CDR3 has 15 residues. CDR3 protein: CASSPLGAGGNTIYF. As DNA, the CDR3 is TGTGCCAGCAGTCCCCTGGGGGCTGGTGGAAACACCATATATTTT.

The CDR3 nucleotides are TGTGCTAGTGGCTCAGGAATTAATGAGCAGTTCTTC. Translating it yields CASGSGINEQFF. The V and J genes are TRBV12-5 and TRBJ2-1, with unresolved D. The CDR3 covers 12 residues. Germline assignment: CDR1 LGHNT and CDR2 FRNRAP. V lost 6 bases and J lost 7, with 10 bases in between.

The chain joins TRBV6-6 to TRBJ2-1; D may be TRBD2 (6 bases). The V end lost 4 bases, the J end lost 1 base, and 11 bases lay between the germline ends. The germline CDR1 and CDR2 sequences are MNHNY and SVGAGI (reference sequence). This CDR3 comprises 15 residues. This CDR3 reads CASSSVGGSYNEQFF. For the CDR3, the DNA is TGTGCCAGCAGTTCTGTGGGGGGTTCCTACAATGAGCAGTTCTTC.